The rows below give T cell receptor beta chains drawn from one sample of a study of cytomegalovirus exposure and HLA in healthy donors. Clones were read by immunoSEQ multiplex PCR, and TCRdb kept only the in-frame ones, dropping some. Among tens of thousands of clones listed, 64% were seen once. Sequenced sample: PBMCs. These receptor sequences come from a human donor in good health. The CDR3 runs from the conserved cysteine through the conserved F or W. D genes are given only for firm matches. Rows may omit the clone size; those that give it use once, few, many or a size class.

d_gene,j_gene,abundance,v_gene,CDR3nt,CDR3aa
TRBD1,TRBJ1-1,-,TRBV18,TGTGCCAGCTCACCACTACAGGGGGGGAACACTGAAGCTTTCTTT,CASSPLQGGNTEAFF
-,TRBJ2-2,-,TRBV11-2,TGTGCCAGCAGCTTAGTCAGCCTAGTGGGTACCGGGGAGCTGTTTTTT,CASSLVSLVGTGELFF
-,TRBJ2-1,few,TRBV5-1,TGCGCCAGCAGCTTGGAGGGGGGGTCATACAATGAGCAGTTCTTC,CASSLEGGSYNEQFF
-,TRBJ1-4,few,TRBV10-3,TGTGCCATCAGTGGCACGGGACAAGGGAATGAAAAACTGTTTTTT,CAISGTGQGNEKLFF
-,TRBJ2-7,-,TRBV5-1,TGCGCCAGCAGCTTGGACTGGGAGCCACTGCACTTC,CASSLDWEPLHF
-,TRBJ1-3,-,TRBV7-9,TGTGCCAGCAGCTTTGACACGTCGGGAAACACCATATATTTT,CASSFDTSGNTIYF
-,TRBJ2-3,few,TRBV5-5,TGTGCCAGCAGCTTGCGGGGGGCAGGTGATACGCAGTATTTT,CASSLRGAGDTQYF
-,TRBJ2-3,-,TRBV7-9,TGTGCCAGCAGCCATTCTAGCGCCGCAGATACGCAGTATTTT,CASSHSSAADTQYF
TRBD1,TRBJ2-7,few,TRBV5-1,TGCGCCAGCAGCCTCTGGACAGGGAAAGAGCAGTACTTC,CASSLWTGKEQYF
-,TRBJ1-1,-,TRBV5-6,TGTGCCAGCAGCTTGGTGGCGGGTCAGGTCACTGAAGCTTTCTTT,CASSLVAGQVTEAFF
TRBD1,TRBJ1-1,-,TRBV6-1,TGTGCCAGCAGTAAATTACAGGGGTCTAACACTGAAGCTTTCTTT,CASSKLQGSNTEAFF